These 2 T cell receptor beta chains originate from one sample sequenced in a study of blood T cells in healthy people across ages. A second PCR of roughly 6 to 12 cycles used a sample-barcoded 5' primer and a J-beta primer mix. TCRdb fed the 5' RACE reads into MiXCR, producing one record per CDR3 protein. The repertoire includes 1.5 million to 1.9 million distinct CDR3 sequences, 40% to 45% of them detected once, and more than 4% sits in the top ten. Sequencing was performed on blood. Receptors were obtained from a woman aged 18 to 35 in good health.

This clonotype was seen only once. V is TRBV12-3 or TRBV12-4 and J is TRBJ2-7, with TRBD2 matching over 10 bases. The CDR3 is 15 residues long. V shed 3 bases and J 7 bases; nucleotides not matched to a gene: 9. CDR3 DNA: TGTGCCAGCAGTTTGTCTAGCGGGAGAGGCAATGAGCAGTACTTC. Translation gives CASSLSSGRGNEQYF.

The V gene is TRBV12-3 or TRBV12-4, the J gene TRBJ1-5; D possibly corresponds to TRBD1 (5 bases). There are 17 residues in the CDR3. V was trimmed by 2 bases and J by 3 bases, leaving 17 bases between them. The DNA for the CDR3 is TGTGCCAGCAGTTTAAGCGGGTTGGCAGGGTCCAATCAGCCCCAGCATTTT. The encoded protein is CASSLSGLAGSNQPQHF.